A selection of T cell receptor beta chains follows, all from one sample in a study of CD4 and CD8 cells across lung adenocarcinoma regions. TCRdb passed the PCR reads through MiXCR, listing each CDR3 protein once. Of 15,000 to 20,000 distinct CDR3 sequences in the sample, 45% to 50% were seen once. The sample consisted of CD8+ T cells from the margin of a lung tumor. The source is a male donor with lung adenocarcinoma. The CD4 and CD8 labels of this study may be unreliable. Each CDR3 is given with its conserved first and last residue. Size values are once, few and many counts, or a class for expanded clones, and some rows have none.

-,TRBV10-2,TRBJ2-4,CGSWGLGAKNIQYF
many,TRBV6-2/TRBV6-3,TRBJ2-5,CASGEGALGETQYF
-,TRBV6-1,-,CASSSGGSDTDMQYF
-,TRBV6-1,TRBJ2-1,CASSETWASGTNAQFF
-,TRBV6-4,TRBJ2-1,CASSVERGSNNEQFF
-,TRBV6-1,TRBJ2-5,CAWSEGGLLGGGPFSETLSF
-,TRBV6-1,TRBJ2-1,CASPLGKRAYNNEQFF
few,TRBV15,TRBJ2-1,CATSRDRKGLAGEGSFYNEQFF
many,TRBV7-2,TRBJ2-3,CASSSLSGPTYTQYF
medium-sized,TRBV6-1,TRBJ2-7,CAGGLEQYF
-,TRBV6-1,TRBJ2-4,CASSDAGLGVKDMQYF
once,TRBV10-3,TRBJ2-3,CACRVPGRSAKDTQYF
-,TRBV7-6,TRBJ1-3,CASSLWDGAGNTIYF
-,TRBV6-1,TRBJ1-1,CASRETNQGDTTEAFF
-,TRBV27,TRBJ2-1,CASSRYNEQFF
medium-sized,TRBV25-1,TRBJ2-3,CASRRGRAVETDTQYF
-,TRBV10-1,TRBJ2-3,CASSPGVSSGKQYF
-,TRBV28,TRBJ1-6,CASSVAPRSPLHF
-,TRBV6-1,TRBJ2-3,CASSEGPIITDTQYF
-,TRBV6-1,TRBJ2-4,CASTGQWGANIQYF
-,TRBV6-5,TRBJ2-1,CASSYRDGNEQFF
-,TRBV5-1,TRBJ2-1,CASSEAGHSYNEQFF
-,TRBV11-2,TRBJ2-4,CARGDELRDYEIQYF
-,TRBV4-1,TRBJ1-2,CASSSSGQGAYGYTF
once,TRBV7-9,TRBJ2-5,CASSPNRGVWETQYF
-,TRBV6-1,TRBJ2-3,CACSDPGGSAKNIQYF
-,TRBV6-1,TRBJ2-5,CASSEAGTGVGETQYF
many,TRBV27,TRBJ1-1,CASSLLVGDRIYTEAFF
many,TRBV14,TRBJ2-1,CASSRQGSSYNEQFF
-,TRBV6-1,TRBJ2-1,CASRVRGRGPNEQFF
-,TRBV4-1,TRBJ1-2,CASSQGTGDGYTF
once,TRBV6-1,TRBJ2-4,CASSESGMWARDTQYF
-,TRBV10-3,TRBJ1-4,CAPRDRVYYEKLFF
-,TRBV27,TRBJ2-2,CASQATSTGELFF
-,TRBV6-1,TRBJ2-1,CASLRGGSYNEQFF
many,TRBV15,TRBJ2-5,CATGAMGTQYF
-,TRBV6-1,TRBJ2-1,CASSEGCPQETQYF
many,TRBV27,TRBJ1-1,CASSPPRGVTEAFF
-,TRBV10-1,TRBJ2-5,CARGEGGGGPETQYF
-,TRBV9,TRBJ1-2,CASSVGDRGYGYTF
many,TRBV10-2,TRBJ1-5,CASSESKGQPQHF
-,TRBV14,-,CASSQYGLSEQYF
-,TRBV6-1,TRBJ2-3,CASSGLAAVRTDAQYF
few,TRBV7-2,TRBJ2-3,CASSLGEADTQYF
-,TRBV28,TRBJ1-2,CASSQGVVNYGYTF
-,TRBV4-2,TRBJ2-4,CASSQDGGRVKNIQYF
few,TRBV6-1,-,CASTSLGYEQYF
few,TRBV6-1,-,CASSEGAYNEQFF
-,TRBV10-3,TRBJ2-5,CAGGTGGRGKDTQYF
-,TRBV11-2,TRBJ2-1,CASSLDFMAEYNEQFF
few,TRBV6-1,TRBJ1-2,CASSELGQRGYTF
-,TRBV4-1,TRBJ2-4,CASSPGGVATNTQYF
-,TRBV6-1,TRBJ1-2,CASSPMGGIYGYTF
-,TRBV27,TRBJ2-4,CSGGPGGRAQDTQYF